The 28 T cell receptor beta chains reported below all come from one sample, sequenced in a study of blood T cell repertoires in COVID-19. The protocol was immunoSEQ multiplex PCR, while the TCRdb copy is restricted to in-frame clones and leaves out a portion. This table holds 150,000 or so clones, 75% to 85% found once. Sequencing was done on a sample of peripheral blood. These receptors were collected from a woman aged 55-75 years with COVID-19, enrolled during active disease.

The chain joins TRBV28 to TRBJ1-2, with D tentatively TRBD1 (6 bases). The CDR3 loop spans 16 amino acids. V dropped 2 bases and J dropped 0 bases, with 13 bases sitting between them. Germline CDR1 is MDHEN and CDR2 is SYDVKM. The CDR3, as DNA: TGTGCCAGCAGTTTAATGCCCGGACAGTCTAACTATGGCTACACCTTC. The encoded protein is CASSLMPGQSNYGYTF.

This clone was observed once. CDR3 sequence: CASSFRKVAGGPGANVLTF. CDR3 coding DNA: TGTGCCAGCAGCTTTCGGAAAGTAGCGGGAGGGCCTGGGGCCAACGTCCTGACTTTC. The chain uses TRBV7-3 and TRBJ2-6; 11 nucleotides align to TRBD2. V lost 3 bases to trimming and J lost 2 bases; unmatched junction nucleotides: 9. Germline CDR1 SGHTA, CDR2 FQGTGA. The CDR3 spans 19 residues. Drawing the rest from reference TRBV7-3 and TRBJ2-6, the complete variable domain is GAGVSQTPSNKVTEKGKYVELRCDPISGHTALYWYRQSLGQGPEFLIYFQGTGAADDSGLPNDRFFAVRPEGSVSTLKIQRTERGDSAVYLCASSFRKVAGGPGANVLTFGAGSRLTVL.

The chain is built from TRBV7-8 and TRBJ1-1, with 8 bases lining up with TRBD1. The CDR3 has 15 residues. Germline assignment: CDR1 SGHVS and CDR2 FQNEAQ. With 5 bases clipped from V and 3 bases from J, the junction kept 8 bases outside the gene matches. This chain's CDR3 is CASSLRTGRDTEAFF. CDR3 bases: TGTGCCAGCAGCCTCCGGACAGGGCGGGACACTGAAGCTTTCTTT.

This chain links TRBV30 with TRBJ1-4, with D unclear. The length of the CDR3 is 14 residues. In germline, CDR1 is GTSNPN, CDR2 SVGIG (reference sequence). With 0 bases removed from V and 4 bases from J, the gap between germline ends came to 9 bases. Here the CDR3 DNA reads TGTGCCTGGAGTGTACCTGCAGATAATGAAAAACTGTTTTTT. Translated, it gives CAWSVPADNEKLFF. Together with reference TRBV30 and TRBJ1-4, the CDR3 gives the full variable domain: SQTIHQWPATLVQPVGSPLSLECTVEGTSNPNLYWYRQAAGRGLQLLFYSVGIGQISSEVPQNLSASRPQDRQFILSSKKLLLSDSGFYLCAWSVPADNEKLFFGSGTQLSVL.

This chain links TRBV10-1 with TRBJ2-2; D may be TRBD2 (6 bases). The germline V and J ends were trimmed by 2 bases and 5 bases, with 12 bases remaining between them. CDR3 size: 15 residues. The germline gives CDR1 WNHNN, CDR2 SYGVQD (reference sequence). CDR3 in amino acids: CASSEPGTATGELFF. Here the CDR3 DNA reads TGCGCCAGCAGTGAGCCGGGGACTGCGACCGGGGAGCTGTTTTTT.

The sample holds a few counts of this clone. The chain carries TRBV7-2 and TRBJ2-3; 8 positions agree with TRBD2. CDR1 and CDR2 from the germline V gene are SGHTA and FQGNSA. The trim removed 5 bases at V and 2 bases at J, leaving 3 bases unmatched. The CDR3 has 14 residues. The CDR3 bases are TGTGCCAGCAGCCTCGGGAGGGCCACAGATACGCAGTATTTT. Its protein is CASSLGRATDTQYF.

V is TRBV24-1 and J is TRBJ2-7; D is perhaps TRBD1 (7 bases). Germline CDR1 and CDR2: KGHDR and SFDVKD. Between the trimmed V and J ends, which lost 0 bases and 4 bases, there was a span of 18 bases. The CDR3 totals 17 residues. In DNA, the CDR3 is TGTGCCACCAGTGATTTGGCCTGGCGGAGGGGGCGATACGAGCAGTACTTC. Translating it yields CATSDLAWRRGRYEQYF.

The chain is built from TRBV5-6 and TRBJ2-1; 7 bases match TRBD2. CDR1 and CDR2 (germline): SGHDT, YYEEEE. The junction had 8 bases not matched to a gene; V was cut back by 0 bases and J by 2 bases. CDR3 length: 17 residues. Here the CDR3 reads CASSLASSGRPYNEQFF. For the CDR3, the DNA is TGTGCCAGCAGCTTGGCCTCTAGCGGTAGGCCCTACAATGAGCAGTTCTTC.

J is TRBJ2-7 and V is TRBV7-2; tentatively, D is TRBD2 (6 bases). This CDR3 contains 12 residues. Deletions cut 5 bases from V and 6 bases from J, with 11 bases between. CDR1 and CDR2 from the germline V gene are SGHTA and FQGNSA. The CDR3 DNA sequence: TGTGCCAGCAGCCCCCTAGCGTTCGAGCAGTACTTC. Its translation: CASSPLAFEQYF.

The V gene is TRBV29-1, the J gene TRBJ1-1; D perhaps matches TRBD1 (5 bases). Germline assignment: CDR1 SQVTM and CDR2 ANQGSEA. V was pared by 7 bases and J by 6 bases, with 9 bases between. CDR3 length: 10 amino acids. The CDR3 protein is CSGRGSEAFF. In nucleotides, the CDR3 is TGCAGCGGGAGGGGATCTGAAGCTTTCTTT.

This clone was detected once. The gene calls are TRBV18 and TRBJ2-5; D is ambiguous. V lost 3 bases and J lost 0, with 5 bases in between. Germline CDR1 is KGHSH and CDR2 is LQKENI. The CDR3 runs 13 residues. DNA of the CDR3: TGTGCCAGCTCACCGGGCGACCAAGAGACCCAGTACTTC. This gives the protein CASSPGDQETQYF.

The chain employs TRBV27 and TRBJ1-1; TRBD1 aligns across 10 bases. The CDR3 is 14 residues long. V lost 4 bases and J lost 4; bases outside the gene matches: 3. Germline CDR1 MNHEY, CDR2 SMNVEV (reference sequence). The CDR3 region has the DNA TGTGCCAGCAGTTCCTGGACAGGGGGCACTGAAGCTTTCTTT. Translation: CASSSWTGGTEAFF.

This chain connects TRBV3-1 (or the pseudogene TRBV3-2) to TRBJ2-1; 12 bases align to TRBD2. With 8 bases clipped from V and 4 bases from J, the junction kept 3 bases outside the gene matches. The CDR3 is 14 amino acids. The germline gives CDR1 LGHDT, CDR2 YNNKEL (reference sequence). In DNA, the CDR3 is TGTGCCAGCGGGACTAGCGGGTCGTACAATGAGCAGTTCTTC. It is translated as CASGTSGSYNEQFF.

The rearrangement joins TRBV5-6 to TRBJ1-2, with D tentatively TRBD1 (6 bases). The CDR3 length is 13 residues. The ends were cut back, 4 bases at V and 5 bases at J, with 12 bases in the middle. The germline V gene encodes CDR1 SGHDT and CDR2 YYEEEE. The CDR3 DNA sequence: TGTGCCAGCAGCCCGGCAGGGGTGTATGGCTACACCTTC. Translation gives CASSPAGVYGYTF.

The rearrangement uses TRBV6-6 and TRBJ1-5, with D possibly TRBD1 on 5 matching bases. CDR3 size: 13 residues. Deletions cut 4 bases from V and 12 bases from J, with 16 bases between. CDR1 and CDR2 (germline): MNHNY, SVGAGI (reference sequence). The CDR3 bases are TGTGCCAGCAGTTTCCTACGGGGGGAAGGCCAGCATTTT. This gives the protein CASSFLRGEGQHF.

J is TRBJ2-7 and V is TRBV10-3; 9 bases fit TRBD1. V lost 7 bases and J lost 6; bases outside the gene matches: 4. The CDR3 has 12 residues. CDR1 and CDR2 (germline): ENHRY, SYGVKD. The CDR3 DNA is TGTGCCATCACTGGGACAGGGAGCGAGCAGTACTTC. Translation: CAITGTGSEQYF.

This chain connects TRBV29-1 to TRBJ2-7; 9 bases fit TRBD1. V lost 6 bases and J lost 2; bases outside the gene matches: 2. This CDR3 is 12 amino acids long. CDR1 is SQVTM and CDR2 is ANQGSEA in the germline V gene. The CDR3 region has the DNA TGCAGCGTGGGGGACAGGGCCTACGAGCAGTACTTC. It yields the protein CSVGDRAYEQYF.

The genes are TRBV6-5 and TRBJ1-2; 10 bases are a match to TRBD1. Per germline, CDR1 MNHEY and CDR2 SVGAGI. The CDR3 has 14 residues. V gave up 9 bases and J gave up 4 bases; unmatched junction bases: 8. The CDR3, as DNA: TGTGCCAGTATAGACAGGGGGCGCAGCTATGGCTACACCTTC. Amino acid sequence: CASIDRGRSYGYTF.

The rearrangement links TRBV6-5 to TRBJ1-2; D is unclear. V lost 6 bases to trimming and J lost 3 bases, with 11 bases between them. Germline CDR1 reads MNHEY; CDR2 reads SVGAGI. The CDR3 extends over 13 amino acids. The CDR3 reads CASSPGRDYGYTF. CDR3 nucleotide sequence: TGTGCCAGCAGCCCCGGGAGGGACTATGGCTACACCTTC.

This chain connects TRBV14 to TRBJ1-2, with a weak D call TRBD1 (6 bases). CDR3 length equals 15 residues. The germline gives CDR1 SGHDN, CDR2 FVKESK. The V end was cut by 1 base, the J end by 3 bases, with 12 bases between. The CDR3 here is CASSQAGGGYYGYTF. CDR3 DNA: TGTGCCAGCAGCCAAGCGGGGGGCGGATACTATGGCTACACCTTC. Full variable domain (outside the CDR3, taken from reference TRBV14 and TRBJ1-2): EAGVTQFPSHSVIEKGQTVTLRCDPISGHDNLYWYRRVMGKEIKFLLHFVKESKQDESGMPNNRFLAERTGGTYSTLKVQPAELEDSGVYFCASSQAGGGYYGYTFGSGTRLTVV.

This clone has more than one count but fewer than ten. The chain links TRBV19 to TRBJ2-7, with 11 bases aligning to TRBD1. Per germline, CDR1 LNHDA and CDR2 SQIVND (reference sequence). This CDR3 region has 15 residues. J gave up 2 bases and V 5 bases, and 5 bases lay outside the gene matches. DNA of the CDR3: TGTGCCAGTAGTTCACGGACAGGGGGCACCTACGAGCAGTACTTC. It is translated as CASSSRTGGTYEQYF.

This clone has more than one count but fewer than ten. The chain couples TRBV29-1 to TRBJ2-7; perhaps TRBD1 as D (6 bases). Germline V CDR1 and CDR2: SQVTM, ANQGSEA. V was clipped by 4 bases and J by 4 bases, with 11 bases between them. This CDR3 has 12 residues. CDR3 region: CSVGTGMYEQYF. DNA for the CDR3: TGCAGCGTTGGAACAGGGATGTACGAGCAGTACTTC.

This chain uses TRBV5-1 with TRBJ2-7; 7 bases agree with TRBD2. The germline V gene encodes CDR1 SGHRS and CDR2 YFSETQ. V was clipped by 0 bases and J by 3 bases; unmatched bases: 6. This CDR3 has 15 amino acids. The DNA for the CDR3 is TGCGCCAGCAGCTTGGAGTGGACTAGTAACTACGAGCAGTACTTC. Protein: CASSLEWTSNYEQYF.

The chain recombines TRBV6-5 with TRBJ1-4, with TRBD1 matching over 9 bases. The length of the CDR3 is 14 residues. Germline values: CDR1 MNHEY, CDR2 SVGAGI. V shed 6 bases and J 5 bases; nucleotides not matched to a gene: 4. The CDR3 DNA sequence: TGTGCCAGCAGAGGAGACAGGGGGAATGAAAAACTGTTTTTT. It yields the protein CASRGDRGNEKLFF.

This chain links TRBV7-8 with TRBJ2-2; D perhaps matches TRBD1 (6 bases). Germline values: CDR1 SGHVS, CDR2 FQNEAQ. V gave up 1 base and J gave up 6 bases, with 12 bases separating them. The CDR3 consists of 15 residues. CDR3 DNA: TGTGCCAGCAGCTTAGGCAGGGGACGGGCCGGGGAGCTGTTTTTT. Protein sequence: CASSLGRGRAGELFF.

This clone was counted a single time. The chain uses TRBV15 and TRBJ2-1, with D unresolved. The V gene's germline CDR1 is LNHNV and CDR2 YYDKDF (reference sequence). V lost 0 bases, J lost 6 bases, and 9 bases lay in between. The CDR3 length is 14 residues. The CDR3 spells CATSRDRYSNEQFF. CDR3 nucleotides: TGTGCCACCAGCAGAGACAGGTATTCCAATGAGCAGTTCTTC.

The V and J genes are TRBV7-9 and TRBJ1-6, with D perhaps TRBD1 (6 bases). V was cut by 3 bases and J by 6 bases, with 15 bases left in between. This CDR3 spans 16 amino acids. From germline, CDR1 is SEHNR and CDR2 FQNEAQ (reference sequence). CDR3: CASSLGRIGGNSPLHF. CDR3 coding DNA: TGTGCCAGCAGCTTGGGCCGTATAGGGGGTAATTCACCCCTCCACTTT.

The chain couples TRBV29-1 to TRBJ2-1, with D possibly TRBD1 on 5 matching bases. This CDR3 spans 13 amino acids. Germline V gene data show CDR1 as SQVTM and CDR2 as ANQGSEA. Between the trimmed V and J ends, which lost 4 bases and 4 bases, there was a span of 11 bases. The CDR3 sequence: CSVGTTLYNEQFF. The DNA for the CDR3 is TGCAGCGTTGGGACAACGTTATACAATGAGCAGTTCTTC.